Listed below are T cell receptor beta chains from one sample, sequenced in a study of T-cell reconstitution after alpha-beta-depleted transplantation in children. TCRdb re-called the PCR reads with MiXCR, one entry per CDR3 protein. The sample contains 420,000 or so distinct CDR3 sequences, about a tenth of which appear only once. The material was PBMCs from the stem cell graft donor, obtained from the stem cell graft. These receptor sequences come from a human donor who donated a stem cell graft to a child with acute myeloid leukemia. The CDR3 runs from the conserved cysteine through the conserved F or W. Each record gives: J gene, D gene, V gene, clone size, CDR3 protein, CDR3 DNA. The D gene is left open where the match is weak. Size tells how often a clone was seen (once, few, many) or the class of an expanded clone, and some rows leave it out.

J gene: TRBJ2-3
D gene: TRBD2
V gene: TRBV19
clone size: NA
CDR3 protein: CASSIKAPTSGGTDTQYF
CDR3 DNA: TGTGCCAGTAGTATAAAAGCCCCGACTAGCGGGGGCACAGATACGCAGTATTTT

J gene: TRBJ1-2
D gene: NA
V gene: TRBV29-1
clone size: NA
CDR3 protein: CSVEAGARGYTF
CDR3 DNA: TGCAGCGTTGAGGCAGGGGCGAGGGGCTACACCTTC

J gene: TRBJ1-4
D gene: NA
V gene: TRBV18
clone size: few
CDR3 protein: CASSPGEANEKLFF
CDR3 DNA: TGTGCCAGCTCACCGGGGGAGGCTAATGAAAAACTGTTTTTT

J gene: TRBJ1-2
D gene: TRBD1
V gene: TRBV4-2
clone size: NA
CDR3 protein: CASSQAGGWDYGYTF
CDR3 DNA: TGTGCCAGCAGCCAAGCAGGGGGCTGGGACTATGGCTACACCTTC

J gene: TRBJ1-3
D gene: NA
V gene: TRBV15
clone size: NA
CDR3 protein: CATSRDKGAGNTIYF
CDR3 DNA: TGTGCCACCAGCAGAGATAAGGGTGCCGGAAACACCATATATTTT

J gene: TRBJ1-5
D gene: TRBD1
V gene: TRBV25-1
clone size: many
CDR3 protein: CASSPYDRGANQPQHF
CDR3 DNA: TGTGCCAGCAGCCCGTATGACAGGGGTGCCAATCAGCCCCAGCATTTT

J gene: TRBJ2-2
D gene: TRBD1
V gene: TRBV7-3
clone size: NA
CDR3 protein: CASSFQGDGTGELFF
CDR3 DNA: TGTGCCAGCAGCTTTCAGGGGGATGGGACCGGGGAGCTGTTTTTT

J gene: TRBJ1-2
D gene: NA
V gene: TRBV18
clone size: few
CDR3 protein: CASSPVVQSAGYTF
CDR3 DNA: TGTGCCAGCTCACCAGTTGTGCAGTCGGCGGGCTACACCTTC

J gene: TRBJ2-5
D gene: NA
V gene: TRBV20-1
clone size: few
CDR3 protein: CSAAPGLWETQYF
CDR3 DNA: TGCAGTGCCGCGCCGGGACTTTGGGAGACCCAGTACTTC

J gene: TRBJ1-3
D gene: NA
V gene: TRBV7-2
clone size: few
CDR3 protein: CASSWPNAGDGNTIYF
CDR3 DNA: TGTGCCAGCAGCTGGCCGAACGCGGGAGATGGAAACACCATATATTTT

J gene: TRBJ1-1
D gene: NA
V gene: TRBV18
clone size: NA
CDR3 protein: CASSPREGRWAEAFF
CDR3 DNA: TGTGCCAGCTCACCACGGGAGGGACGGTGGGCTGAAGCTTTCTTT

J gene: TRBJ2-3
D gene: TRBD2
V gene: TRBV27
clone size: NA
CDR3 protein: CASSPRTSGSVTQYF
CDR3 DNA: TGTGCCAGCAGTCCGAGGACTAGCGGGAGTGTTACGCAGTATTTT

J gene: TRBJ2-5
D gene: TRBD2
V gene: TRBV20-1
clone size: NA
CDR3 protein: CSAPAGGPQETQYF
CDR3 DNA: TGCAGTGCTCCAGCGGGAGGCCCCCAAGAGACCCAGTACTTC

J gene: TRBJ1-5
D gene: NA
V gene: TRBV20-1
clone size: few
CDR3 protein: CSARSGPSNQPQHF
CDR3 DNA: TGCAGTGCTAGGTCAGGCCCGAGCAATCAGCCCCAGCATTTT

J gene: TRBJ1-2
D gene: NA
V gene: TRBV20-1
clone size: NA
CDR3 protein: CSVPQGRGGYTF
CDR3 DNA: TGCAGTGTGCCTCAAGGAAGGGGAGGCTACACCTTC